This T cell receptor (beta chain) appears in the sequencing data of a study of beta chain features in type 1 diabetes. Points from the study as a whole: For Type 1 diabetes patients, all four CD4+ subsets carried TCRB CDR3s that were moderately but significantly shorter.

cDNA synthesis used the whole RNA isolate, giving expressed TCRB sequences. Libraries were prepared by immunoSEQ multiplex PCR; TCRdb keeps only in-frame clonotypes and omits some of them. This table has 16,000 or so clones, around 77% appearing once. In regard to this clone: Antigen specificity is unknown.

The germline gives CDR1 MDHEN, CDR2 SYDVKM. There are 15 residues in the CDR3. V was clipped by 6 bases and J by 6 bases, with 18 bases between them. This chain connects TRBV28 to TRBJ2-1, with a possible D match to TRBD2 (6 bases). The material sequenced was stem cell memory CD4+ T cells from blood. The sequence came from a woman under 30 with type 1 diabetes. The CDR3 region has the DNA TGTGCCAGCAGACCGAGCGGGTTTATAGTCAATGAGCAGTTCTTC. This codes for CASRPSGFIVNEQFF.